Presented here are 21 T cell receptor beta chains from one specimen sequenced in a study of PD-1 blockade in classical Hodgkin lymphoma. Relapses following autologous stem cell transplantation were seen in all patients, with brentuximab vedotin exposure varying. Measured with immunoSEQ multiplex PCR; TCRdb has only the in-frame clones, and not every one. The data contain about 93,000 clones, about four fifths of them singletons. Sequencing used peripheral blood mononuclear cells (PBMCs), obtained before the second cycle of nivolumab. These receptors were taken from a human donor with classical Hodgkin lymphoma.

Comments on this clone: The same CDR3 can be traced to other DNA sequences in this sample. This sequence joins TRBV5-1 and TRBJ2-6; D could derive from TRBD1 or TRBD2 (5 bases each). The CDR3 has 15 residues. The germline gives CDR1 SGHRS, CDR2 YFSETQ. V lost 0 bases, J lost 2 bases, and 6 bases lay in between. The CDR3 nucleotides read TGCGCCAGCAGCTTGGGAGGGGCTGGGGCCAACGTCCTGACTTTC. As protein: CASSLGGAGANVLTF.

The sample holds a few counts of this clone. V gene TRBV5-6 combines with J gene TRBJ2-3; D gene unclear. The CDR3 has 16 residues. Germline lookup yields CDR1 SGHDT and CDR2 YYEEEE. The V end lost 2 bases, the J end lost 0 bases, and 13 bases lay between the germline ends. The CDR3 nucleotides read TGTGCCAGCAGCTTCCAGAGTTTAGTTAGCACAGATACGCAGTATTTT. It is translated as CASSFQSLVSTDTQYF.

At least ten counts were recorded for this clone. The CDR3 coding sequence is TGTGCCAGCAGCGACCGACGGAGCAATAGCAATCAGCCCCAGCATTTT. This codes for CASSDRRSNSNQPQHF. The chain joins TRBV7-8 to TRBJ1-5; D is unclear. Germline V gene data show CDR1 as SGHVS and CDR2 as FQNEAQ. The V end lost 5 bases, the J end lost 0 bases, and 14 bases lay between the germline ends. This CDR3 spans 16 amino acids.

V and J are TRBV7-2 and TRBJ2-7; 11 bases fit TRBD1. The CDR3 consists of 14 residues. Germline CDR1 is SGHTA and CDR2 is FQGNSA. V was clipped by 7 bases and J by 4 bases; unmatched bases: 6. The CDR3 spells CASTGQGAEYEQYF. The CDR3 nucleotides are TGTGCCAGCACCGGACAGGGGGCTGAGTACGAGCAGTACTTC.

The chain joins TRBV30 to TRBJ1-6, with 9 bases identical to TRBD1. J gave up 9 bases and V 2 bases, and 8 bases lay outside the gene matches. This CDR3 has 15 amino acids. Per the germline V gene, CDR1 is GTSNPN and CDR2 is SVGIG (reference sequence). The CDR3 region has the DNA TGTGCCTGGAGTCTCTCTCCGACAGGGGGTTCACCCCTCCACTTT. Protein sequence: CAWSLSPTGGSPLHF. The variable domain in full, with the rest retrieved from reference TRBV30 and TRBJ1-6, is SQTIHQWPATLVQPVGSPLSLECTVEGTSNPNLYWYRQAAGRGLQLLFYSVGIGQISSEVPQNLSASRPQDRQFILSSKKLLLSDSGFYLCAWSLSPTGGSPLHFGNGTRLTVT.

The chain uses TRBV7-2 and TRBJ2-5; 12 positions match TRBD2. V gave up 5 bases and J gave up 3 bases; unmatched junction bases: 4. This CDR3 contains 15 residues. Germline CDR1 and CDR2: SGHTA and FQGNSA. DNA for the CDR3: TGTGCCAGCAGCACACGACTAGCGGGAGAAGAGACCCAGTACTTC. Protein sequence: CASSTRLAGEETQYF.

The rearrangement joins TRBV5-6 to TRBJ1-1; TRBD1 matches at 7 bases. The CDR3 sequence is 14 residues long. Trimming at V came to 5 bases and at J to 3 bases, leaving 7 bases not matched to a gene. Germline CDR1 SGHDT, CDR2 YYEEEE. CDR3: CASSAGGRYTEAFF. Here the CDR3 DNA reads TGTGCCAGCAGTGCAGGGGGGAGGTACACTGAAGCTTTCTTT.

This clone has just one count. The rearrangement uses TRBV18 and TRBJ1-2, with 7 nucleotides matching TRBD1. CDR3 size: 16 residues. The germline V gene has CDR1 KGHSH and CDR2 LQKENI. The junction had 18 bases not matched to a gene; V was cut back by 4 bases and J by 10 bases. In DNA form, the CDR3 reads TGTGCCAGCTCACTAAACCTCGGACAGGATAGGGACCTCTACACCTTC. This translates into CASSLNLGQDRDLYTF.

The V gene is TRBV6-6, the J gene TRBJ2-1; D unclear. The CDR3 loop spans 14 amino acids. The ends were cut back, 6 bases at V and 5 bases at J, with 14 bases in the middle. The germline V gene has CDR1 MNHNY and CDR2 SVGAGI (reference sequence). The CDR3 sequence is CASSSANINNEQFF. CDR3 in DNA: TGTGCCAGCAGCTCAGCCAATATTAACAATGAGCAGTTCTTC.

V is TRBV14 and J is TRBJ2-2; the match to TRBD2 covers 8 bases. With V trimmed by 0 bases and J by 5 bases, 8 bases remained unmatched. The CDR3 loop spans 17 amino acids. Germline loops: CDR1 SGHDN, CDR2 FVKESK. The CDR3 sequence is CASSQDLSGSWTGELFF. CDR3 coding DNA: TGTGCCAGCAGCCAAGATCTCAGCGGGAGTTGGACCGGGGAGCTGTTTTTT.

This rearrangement joins TRBV6-1 to TRBJ1-5, with D uncertain. The length of the CDR3 is 16 residues. Germline V CDR1 and CDR2: MNHNS, SASEGT. V lost 3 bases and J lost 3, with 15 bases in between. The CDR3 reads CASSEARASFNQPQHF. CDR3 bases: TGTGCCAGCAGTGAGGCCCGGGCCAGCTTCAATCAGCCCCAGCATTTT.

This chain uses TRBV9 with TRBJ2-1; D might be TRBD2 (5 bases). Trimming shortened V by 5 bases and J by 10 bases, and 25 bases separated the two germline ends. Germline V gene data show CDR1 as SGDLS and CDR2 as YYNGEE. The CDR3 has 16 residues. The DNA for the CDR3 is TGTGCCAGCAGTCCCCAGGCGGGCCTTACAAACTGGGAGCAGTTCTTC. Its protein product is CASSPQAGLTNWEQFF.

For the CDR3, the DNA is TGTGCCAGCAGCCTTGGGACTAGTGGGGGCCCCAATGAGCAGTTCTTC. As protein: CASSLGTSGGPNEQFF. This rearrangement joins TRBV7-2 to TRBJ2-1; 8 bases map to TRBD2. The CDR3 sequence is 16 residues long. Germline V CDR1 and CDR2: SGHTA, FQGNSA. V lost 5 bases to trimming and J lost 6 bases; unmatched junction nucleotides: 12.

This sequence joins TRBV10-3 and TRBJ2-7, with TRBD1 matching over 8 bases. Trimming took 2 bases from V and 6 from J; bases not matched to a gene: 9. Germline-derived CDR1 and CDR2 are ENHRY and SYGVKD. This CDR3 region has 15 residues. The CDR3 loop is CAISEQGTGLREQYF. CDR3 coding DNA: TGTGCCATCAGTGAGCAGGGGACAGGACTGCGCGAGCAGTACTTC.

This clone turned up a few times. This chain uses TRBV6-1 with TRBJ1-2, with TRBD1 as a possible D gene (5 bases). V was clipped by 4 bases and J by 4 bases, with 10 bases between them. The germline V gene encodes CDR1 MNHNS and CDR2 SASEGT. There are 13 residues in the CDR3. CDR3 amino acids: CASSGGTLYGYTF. CDR3 nucleotides: TGTGCCAGCAGTGGAGGGACCCTCTATGGCTACACCTTC.

This clone was seen a single time. The chain recombines TRBV7-3 with TRBJ2-1; 10 bases are a match to TRBD2. The V and J ends lost 0 bases and 6 bases, in that order; junction bases with no gene match: 11. The CDR3 loop spans 18 amino acids. Per the germline V gene, CDR1 is SGHTA and CDR2 is FQGTGA. The CDR3 DNA sequence: TGTGCCAGCAGCTTAACCGCCCCCCTGCTAGCGGGGGTCAATGAGCAGTTCTTC. It encodes CASSLTAPLLAGVNEQFF.

The chain carries TRBV10-3 and TRBJ2-5; D is uncertain. Germline V CDR1 and CDR2: ENHRY, SYGVKD. V lost 0 bases and J lost 5, with 4 bases in between. The CDR3 consists of 12 residues. CDR3 region: CAISESGETQYF. The CDR3 nucleotides read TGTGCCATCAGTGAGTCAGGCGAGACCCAGTACTTC.

Here the CDR3 DNA reads TGTGCCAGCAGTTTATGGGCGGCCAGCTCCTACAATGAGCAGTTCTTC. Amino acid sequence: CASSLWAASSYNEQFF. The V gene is TRBV27, the J gene TRBJ2-1; D is unclear. Trimming pared 1 base from V and 0 bases from J, leaving 10 bases between. Germline CDR1 MNHEY, CDR2 SMNVEV (reference sequence). The CDR3 extends over 16 amino acids.

The chain uses TRBV7-9 and TRBJ2-7; D perhaps matches TRBD1 (6 bases). This CDR3 has 14 amino acids. V lost 1 base and J lost 6, with 13 bases in between. Germline V gene sequence: CDR1 SEHNR, CDR2 FQNEAQ (reference sequence). The CDR3 DNA reads as TGTGCCAGCAGCTTAGGGACAGTGCGCCCCGAGCAGTACTTC. Translating gives CASSLGTVRPEQYF.

The chain is built from TRBV7-2 and TRBJ2-3; D uncertain. The V end was cut by 5 bases, the J end by 3 bases, with 15 bases between. This CDR3 has 15 amino acids. The germline gives CDR1 SGHTA, CDR2 FQGNSA. The CDR3 DNA reads TGTGCCAGCAGCCCCGTGGGGTATCTTACAGATACGCAGTATTTT. It codes for CASSPVGYLTDTQYF.

The V and J genes are TRBV28 and TRBJ2-2, with 7 bases identical to TRBD1. This CDR3 contains 15 residues. From germline, CDR1 is MDHEN and CDR2 SYDVKM. With 5 bases clipped from V and 1 base from J, the junction kept 4 bases outside the gene matches. The CDR3 DNA is TGTGCCAGCAGTAGCTGGACAGGGAACACCGGGGAGCTGTTTTTT. It is translated as CASSSWTGNTGELFF.